Described below is a single TCR beta chain sequence and its context. Antigen unknown. The data were taken from a study of T cells in Graves' hyperthyroidism and ophthalmopathy. General study points: A model of 13 V-J pairs discriminated ophthalmopathy from stable hyperthyroidism.

After removal of 3 bases from V and 4 bases from J, the junction contained 4 bases not matched to a gene. The CDR3 consists of 15 residues. Amplification of TCR beta CDR3 regions was performed using RNA transcripts as template. When the TCR CDR3 underwent first-round RT-PCR, the HTBI primer set was used. Via MiXCR, TCRdb re-called the multiplex PCR reads, giving one row per CDR3 protein. The sample consists of roughly 500,000 distinct CDR3 sequences, approximately 24% of them appearing once. Specimen: blood. J is TRBJ2-2 and V is TRBV7-1; TRBD1 agrees at 8 bases. TRBV7-1 is an open reading frame, and its role is uncertain. The TCR originated in a woman aged 30 to 39 with Graves' ophthalmopathy. The CDR3 is CASSSYRGSTGELFF. As DNA, the CDR3 is TGTGCCAGCAGCTCCTACAGGGGGAGCACCGGGGAGCTGTTTTTT.